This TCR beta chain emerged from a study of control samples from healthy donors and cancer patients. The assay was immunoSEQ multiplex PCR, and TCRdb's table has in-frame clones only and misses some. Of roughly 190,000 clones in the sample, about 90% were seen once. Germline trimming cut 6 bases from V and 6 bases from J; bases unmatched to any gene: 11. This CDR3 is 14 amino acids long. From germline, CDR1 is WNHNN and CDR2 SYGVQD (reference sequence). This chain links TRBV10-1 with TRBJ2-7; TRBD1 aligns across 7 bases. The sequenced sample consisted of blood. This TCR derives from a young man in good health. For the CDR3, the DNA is TGCGCCAGCAGGGGGGACAGTGCTATGGCCGAGCAGTACTTC. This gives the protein CASRGDSAMAEQYF.